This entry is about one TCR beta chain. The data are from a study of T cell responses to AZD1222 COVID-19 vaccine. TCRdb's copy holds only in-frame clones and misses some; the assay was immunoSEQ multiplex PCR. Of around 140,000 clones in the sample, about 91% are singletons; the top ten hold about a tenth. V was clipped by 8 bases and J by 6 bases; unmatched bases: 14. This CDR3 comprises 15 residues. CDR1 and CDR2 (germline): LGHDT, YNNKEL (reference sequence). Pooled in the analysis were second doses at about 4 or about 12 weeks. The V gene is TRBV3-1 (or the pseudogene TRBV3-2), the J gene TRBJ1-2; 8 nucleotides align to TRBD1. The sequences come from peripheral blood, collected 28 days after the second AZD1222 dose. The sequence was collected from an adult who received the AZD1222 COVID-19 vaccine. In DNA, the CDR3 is TGTGCCAGCTCCCGAGGGGCAGGGGGCGCCAATGGCTACACCTTC. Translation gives CASSRGAGGANGYTF.